These 10 T cell receptor beta chains were sequenced from one sample in a study of Ad26.COV2.S vaccination and SARS-CoV-2 variants (dated by TCRdb to about 2021). The sample's treatment or condition label, in plain terms: over 15 received Ad26.COV2.S at low or high dose, single or two shots; about five received placebo; per-sample allocation not given. For vaccine and placebo recipients, repertoires were sequenced using samples collected on day 63 after the first injection. Receptor libraries were prepared by the immunoSEQ multiplex PCR assay. The table was pulled from immuneACCESS by TCRdb, which kept in-frame rearrangements only. Such tables lose some clones; where checked, under half of the loss comes from unresolved V genes, and the rest has no known cause. The sample table shows about 400,000 clones, and approximately 90% are seen once. Around 1.8% of the sample is in the top ten clones. Here the sequenced sample was peripheral blood, taken in a trial of Ad26.COV2.S vaccine versus placebo. All receptors come from a person aged 18-60 years who received the Ad26.COV2.S COVID-19 vaccine or a placebo.

The chain links TRBV11-2 to TRBJ2-4; 8 bases are a match to TRBD2. The germline gives CDR1 SGHAT, CDR2 FQNNGV. The CDR3 is 14 amino acids. V was pared by 4 bases and J by 7 bases, with 6 bases of the junction left unmatched. The CDR3 DNA reads TGTGCCAGCAGCTCCATCCGGACTAGCAACATTCAGTACTTC. Amino acids: CASSSIRTSNIQYF.

This clone came up once. Written as DNA, the CDR3 is TGTGCCAGCTCAGGGCAGCCATACGAGCAGTACTTC. It encodes CASSGQPYEQYF. The chain carries TRBV18 and TRBJ2-7; D gene uncertain. Germline-derived CDR1 and CDR2 are KGHSH and LQKENI. This CDR3 is 12 amino acids long. V lost 5 bases to trimming and J lost 4 bases, with 9 bases between them. The full variable domain, in which reference TRBV18 and TRBJ2-7 provide the parts outside the CDR3, is NAGVMQNPRHLVRRRGQEARLRCSPMKGHSHVYWYRQLPEEGLKFMVYLQKENIIDESGMPKERFSAEFPKEGPSILRIQQVVRGDSAAYFCASSGQPYEQYFGPGTRLTVT.

J is TRBJ2-5 and V is TRBV5-1; D remains ambiguous. With 0 bases removed from V and 0 bases from J, the gap between germline ends came to 9 bases. The CDR3 consists of 15 residues. Germline V gene sequence: CDR1 SGHRS, CDR2 YFSETQ. For the CDR3, the DNA is TGCGCCAGCAGCTTGGGGACCAGCCACCAAGAGACCCAGTACTTC. It codes for CASSLGTSHQETQYF.

The chain employs TRBV5-6 and TRBJ1-1; D remains ambiguous. The germline V gene encodes CDR1 SGHDT and CDR2 YYEEEE. V was pared by 0 bases and J by 11 bases, with 17 bases between. The CDR3 is 14 amino acids. DNA of the CDR3: TGTGCCAGCAGCTTGGGTTGGAGCGGGATAGAGGCTTTCTTT. Its protein product is CASSLGWSGIEAFF.

The V gene is TRBV30, the J gene TRBJ1-4; D is uncertain. V lost 2 bases, J lost 0 bases, and 4 bases lay in between. From germline, CDR1 is GTSNPN and CDR2 SVGIG (reference sequence). The CDR3 extends over 13 amino acids. CDR3 DNA sequence: TGTGCCTGGAGTTTGGCAACTAATGAAAAACTGTTTTTT. This encodes CAWSLATNEKLFF.

This clone was observed once. The chain carries TRBV19 and TRBJ1-5; D gene ambiguous. The V gene's germline CDR1 is LNHDA and CDR2 SQIVND (reference sequence). This CDR3 contains 12 residues. Between the trimmed V and J ends, which lost 7 bases and 2 bases, there was a span of 6 bases. CDR3 protein: CASTQGNQPQHF. CDR3 nucleotides: TGTGCCAGTACTCAAGGCAATCAGCCCCAGCATTTT.

The rearrangement links TRBV4-3 to TRBJ1-2; 9 positions agree with TRBD1. CDR1 is LGHNA and CDR2 is YSLEER in the germline V gene. CDR3 length equals 16 residues. V lost 0 bases to trimming and J lost 5 bases; unmatched junction nucleotides: 7. CDR3: CASSQDQGGQGYGYTF. The DNA for the CDR3 is TGCGCCAGCAGCCAAGACCAAGGTGGACAGGGGTATGGCTACACCTTC.

This clone turned up a few times. This chain connects TRBV2 to TRBJ2-1; TRBD1 agrees at 9 bases. The CDR3 length is 16 residues. The J segment lost 2 bases and the V segment lost 7 bases, leaving 9 bases of the junction unmatched. CDR1 and CDR2 (germline): SNHLY, FYNNEI. This chain's CDR3 is CASNRAGQGTYNEQFF. CDR3 nucleotide sequence: TGTGCCAGCAACAGGGCGGGACAGGGCACCTACAATGAGCAGTTCTTC. The entire variable domain, with the rest obtained from reference TRBV2 and TRBJ2-1, is as follows: EPEVTQTPSHQVTQMGQEVILRCVPISNHLYFYWYRQILGQKVEFLVSFYNNEISEKSEIFDDQFSVERPDGSNFTLKIRSTKLEDSAMYFCASNRAGQGTYNEQFFGPGTRLTVL.

The chain is built from TRBV2 and TRBJ1-5; no firm D call. CDR1 SNHLY and CDR2 FYNNEI come from the germline V gene. The CDR3 is 13 amino acids. V was clipped by 8 bases and J by 6 bases, with 14 bases between them. CDR3 sequence (DNA): TGTGCCAGCGGAGGACGGCGCGGTCAGCCCCAGCATTTT. Translation: CASGGRRGQPQHF.

This clone was detected once. This chain links TRBV12-3 or TRBV12-4 with TRBJ1-5, with D unclear. The CDR3 spans 13 residues. The V gene lost 6 bases and the J gene lost 0 bases, with 6 bases spanning the gap. CDR3 nucleotide sequence: TGTGCCAGCAGACGGGATAGCAATCAGCCCCAGCATTTT. This codes for CASRRDSNQPQHF.